Following are 3 T cell receptor beta chains from one sample sequenced in a study of CD8+ T cells in alopecia areata. Extracted RNA was reverse transcribed into cDNA, the sequencing template. TCRdb's copy holds only in-frame clones and misses some; the assay was immunoSEQ multiplex PCR. Of roughly 120,000 clones in the sample, approximately 60% are singletons; the top ten hold roughly 3.1%. Sequencing was performed on CD4+ T cells sorted from blood. The receptors come from a human donor in good health.

The gene calls are TRBV11-1 and TRBJ1-1; D call uncertain. The CDR3 is made up of 13 amino acids. Deletions cut 6 bases from V and 0 bases from J, with 8 bases between. Germline V gene data show CDR1 as SGHAT and CDR2 as FQDESV (reference sequence). CDR3 nucleotide sequence: TGTGCCAGCAGTTTAAAAGTGAACACTGAAGCTTTCTTT. It translates to CASSLKVNTEAFF.

The chain combines TRBV2 with TRBJ2-2; no clear D gene. The germline CDR1 and CDR2 sequences are SNHLY and FYNNEI. The CDR3 totals 13 residues. The germline V and J ends were trimmed by 6 bases and 7 bases, with 12 bases remaining between them. The CDR3 nucleotides read TGTGCCAGCAGCGACGCTAGGAACGGGGAGCTGTTTTTT. Translated: CASSDARNGELFF.

The J gene is TRBJ2-3, the V gene TRBV30, with TRBD2 identical over 8 bases. Germline V gene sequence: CDR1 GTSNPN, CDR2 SVGIG (reference sequence). The V and J ends lost 4 bases and 12 bases, in that order; junction bases with no gene match: 12. This CDR3 has 13 amino acids. CDR3 nucleotide sequence: TGTGCCTGGATCCCCAGGACTAGCAGTCCCCAGTATTTT. This encodes CAWIPRTSSPQYF.